Below, 28 T cell receptor beta chains from the same sample are listed, as sequenced in a study of blood T cell repertoires in COVID-19. The assay was immunoSEQ multiplex PCR, and TCRdb's table has in-frame clones only and misses some. The sample comprises over 200,000 clones, under 85% of which are singletons, and around 2% rests with the top ten. The specimen sequenced was PBMCs or T cells enriched from blood (not recorded which). These receptor sequences come from a man aged 55 to 70 who had recovered from COVID-19.

This chain uses TRBV30 with TRBJ2-3; D is unresolved. The V end was cut by 4 bases, the J end by 0 bases, with 8 bases between. Germline CDR1 and CDR2: GTSNPN and SVGIG (reference sequence). CDR3 size: 13 residues. CDR3 sequence: CAWTVSSTDTQYF. The CDR3 DNA is TGTGCCTGGACAGTTTCTAGCACAGATACGCAGTATTTT. The full variable domain, rest sourced from reference TRBV30 and TRBJ2-3, is SQTIHQWPATLVQPVGSPLSLECTVEGTSNPNLYWYRQAAGRGLQLLFYSVGIGQISSEVPQNLSASRPQDRQFILSSKKLLLSDSGFYLCAWTVSSTDTQYFGPGTRLTVL.

In its sample, this clone was seen once. The chain has TRBV27 and TRBJ1-5; 10 bases line up with TRBD1. The CDR3 loop spans 14 amino acids. The ends lost 4 bases at V and 7 bases at J; junction bases unmatched: 4. Germline CDR1 MNHEY, CDR2 SMNVEV (reference sequence). CDR3 DNA sequence: TGTGCCAGCAGTTCGACAGGGGGCCACCAGCCCCAGCATTTT. Protein sequence: CASSSTGGHQPQHF.

This chain connects TRBV11-1 to TRBJ1-4, with D possibly matching TRBD1 (5 bases). In germline, CDR1 is SGHAT, CDR2 FQDESV (reference sequence). Between the trimmed V and J ends, which lost 5 bases and 5 bases, there was a span of 18 bases. This CDR3 has 16 amino acids. Written as DNA, the CDR3 is TGTGCCAGCAGCCAAGGAATCGGGACTCCGAATGAAAAACTGTTTTTT. It is translated as CASSQGIGTPNEKLFF.

The chain has TRBV5-4 and TRBJ1-3; D gene uncertain. V lost 1 base and J 4 bases, leaving 12 bases between the germline ends. This CDR3 region has 15 residues. Germline CDR1 SGHNT, CDR2 YYREEE (reference sequence). The DNA of the CDR3 is TGTGCCAGCAGCTTGTCGGGAGTTGGAGGAAACACCATATATTTT. Encoded protein: CASSLSGVGGNTIYF.

The chain recombines TRBV25-1 with TRBJ1-1; D is unresolved. The germline CDR1 and CDR2 sequences are MGHDK and SYGVNS. The V and J ends lost 2 bases and 1 base respectively, with 14 bases between them. CDR3 length equals 16 residues. The CDR3 is CASSEARARSNTEAFF. CDR3 sequence (DNA): TGTGCCAGCAGTGAAGCGCGGGCCAGGTCGAACACTGAAGCTTTCTTT.

The rearrangement joins TRBV19 to TRBJ2-3, with no clear D. This CDR3 is 14 amino acids long. V was clipped by 3 bases and J by 2 bases, with 9 bases between them. Germline-derived CDR1 and CDR2 are LNHDA and SQIVND (reference sequence). The CDR3 is CASSISGFTDTQYF. CDR3 DNA: TGTGCCAGTAGTATTTCAGGCTTCACAGATACGCAGTATTTT.

V and J are TRBV5-1 and TRBJ2-2; 7 nucleotides agree with TRBD2. The CDR3 is 15 residues long. From germline, CDR1 is SGHRS and CDR2 YFSETQ. Trimming took 3 bases from V and 2 from J; bases not matched to a gene: 4. The CDR3 loop is CASSSGLTNTGELFF. The CDR3 DNA reads as TGCGCCAGCAGCTCGGGACTAACTAACACCGGGGAGCTGTTTTTT.

In this sample, this clone turned up a few times. The same CDR3 arises from other DNA sequences in this sample as well. The rearrangement uses TRBV7-2 and TRBJ2-3, with TRBD1 as a possible D gene (5 bases). The V end was cut by 5 bases, the J end by 1 base, with 13 bases between. CDR1 SGHTA and CDR2 FQGNSA come from the germline V gene. This CDR3 spans 15 amino acids. The CDR3 sequence is CASSPDSLGTDTQYF. The CDR3 coding sequence is TGTGCCAGCAGCCCTGACAGTCTGGGCACAGATACGCAGTATTTT.

This clone was counted between two and nine times. This chain connects TRBV6-4 to TRBJ2-7; D is possibly TRBD2 (6 bases). The CDR3 length is 15 residues. The ends were cut back, 6 bases at V and 0 bases at J, with 15 bases in the middle. CDR1 MRHNA and CDR2 SNTAGT come from the germline V gene. The CDR3 region is CASSQEGLSSYEQYF. In nucleotides, the CDR3 is TGTGCCAGCAGCCAGGAGGGGTTAAGCTCCTACGAGCAGTACTTC.

The chain employs TRBV18 and TRBJ1-2; 9 bases match TRBD1. Trimming cost V 2 bases and J 4 bases; bases outside gene matches: 8. CDR1 is KGHSH and CDR2 is LQKENI in the germline V gene. CDR3 length: 16 residues. Written as DNA, the CDR3 is TGTGCCAGCTCACCAACGGCACAGGGGGCAGGCTATGGCTACACCTTC. This gives the protein CASSPTAQGAGYGYTF. The whole variable domain, remainder taken from reference TRBV18 and TRBJ1-2, is NAGVMQNPRHLVRRRGQEARLRCSPMKGHSHVYWYRQLPEEGLKFMVYLQKENIIDESGMPKERFSAEFPKEGPSILRIQQVVRGDSAAYFCASSPTAQGAGYGYTFGSGTRLTVV.

The chain joins TRBV30 to TRBJ1-2, with D unclear. The CDR3 is 13 amino acids. Trimming took off 3 bases at V and 4 bases at J, with 12 bases between the two ends. Germline V gene data show CDR1 as GTSNPN and CDR2 as SVGIG (reference sequence). CDR3 sequence (DNA): TGTGCCTGGAGCCAGGCGTCTGGCTATGGCTACACCTTC. Translation: CAWSQASGYGYTF. Full variable domain (outside the CDR3, taken from reference TRBV30 and TRBJ1-2): SQTIHQWPATLVQPVGSPLSLECTVEGTSNPNLYWYRQAAGRGLQLLFYSVGIGQISSEVPQNLSASRPQDRQFILSSKKLLLSDSGFYLCAWSQASGYGYTFGSGTRLTVV.

To note about this clone: Other DNA sequences in this sample translate to the same CDR3. V usage is TRBV4-3 and J usage is TRBJ2-3, with 8 bases identical to TRBD1. The germline V gene encodes CDR1 LGHNA and CDR2 YSLEER. This CDR3 comprises 16 residues. V dropped 0 bases and J dropped 2; count of bases not matched to a gene: 4. The CDR3 loop reads CASSQEAGGNTDTQYF. The CDR3 DNA sequence: TGCGCCAGCAGCCAAGAGGCAGGGGGCAACACAGATACGCAGTATTTT.

The chain couples TRBV18 to TRBJ1-2; 8 nucleotides align to TRBD1. CDR1 KGHSH and CDR2 LQKENI come from the germline V gene. V was pared by 5 bases and J by 4 bases, with 3 bases of the junction left unmatched. The CDR3 covers 13 residues. The CDR3 sequence: CASSGQGAYGYTF. The CDR3 DNA reads as TGTGCCAGCTCAGGACAGGGCGCCTATGGCTACACCTTC.

This chain links TRBV30 with TRBJ1-5; D not certain. This CDR3 comprises 13 residues. The V gene's germline CDR1 is GTSNPN and CDR2 SVGIG (reference sequence). Trimming pared 1 base from V and 9 bases from J, leaving 13 bases between. The CDR3 DNA is TGTGCCTGGAGTGCCGGGGTCCAAGGGCCCCAGCATTTT. It codes for CAWSAGVQGPQHF. Looking up the rest from reference TRBV30 and TRBJ1-5 gives the full variable domain: SQTIHQWPATLVQPVGSPLSLECTVEGTSNPNLYWYRQAAGRGLQLLFYSVGIGQISSEVPQNLSASRPQDRQFILSSKKLLLSDSGFYLCAWSAGVQGPQHFGDGTRLSIL.

This chain uses TRBV4-2 with TRBJ2-5; TRBD1 is a possible D gene (8 bases). Germline V gene lookup returns CDR1 LGHNA and CDR2 YNFKEQ. The CDR3 totals 18 residues. Trimming shortened V by 3 bases and J by 4 bases, and 24 bases separated the two germline ends. The CDR3 sequence: CASSQAWEGQALGETQYF. CDR3 DNA sequence: TGTGCCAGCAGCCAGGCATGGGAGGGACAGGCGTTGGGAGAGACCCAGTACTTC.

V gene TRBV6-2 or TRBV6-3 combines with J gene TRBJ2-7; D remains ambiguous. The CDR3 has 12 residues. Trimming took 5 bases from V and 1 from J, leaving 6 bases between them. Germline values: CDR1 MNHEY, CDR2 SVGEGT. This chain's CDR3 is CASSTGSYEQYF. DNA of the CDR3: TGTGCCAGCAGTACGGGTTCCTACGAGCAGTACTTC.

The V and J genes are TRBV28 and TRBJ1-1, with TRBD1 matching over 7 bases. CDR1 is MDHEN, CDR2 SYDVKM, per germline. J lost 5 bases, V lost 4 bases, and 13 bases had no gene match. The CDR3 is 16 amino acids. In DNA, the CDR3 is TGTGCCAGCAGTTCCAAGGGGGCCGTGGGAACTACTGAAGCTTTCTTT. This translates into CASSSKGAVGTTEAFF.

V is TRBV11-1 and J is TRBJ2-7; 8 nucleotides line up with TRBD1. V lost 5 bases to trimming and J lost 5 bases; unmatched junction nucleotides: 2. The CDR3 contains 12 residues. Germline CDR1 reads SGHAT; CDR2 reads FQDESV (reference sequence). CDR3 in DNA: TGTGCCAGCAGCCGGACAGGGAACGAGCAGTACTTC. The encoded protein is CASSRTGNEQYF.

This chain connects TRBV5-1 to TRBJ1-1; 8 nucleotides align to TRBD1. J gave up 6 bases and V 3 bases, and 16 bases lay outside the gene matches. CDR3 length: 17 residues. Looked up from germline, CDR1 is SGHRS and CDR2 is YFSETQ. Written as DNA, the CDR3 is TGCGCCAGCAGCTGGACCGGGACAGGCGACGAACGGGCTGAAGCTTTCTTT. It translates to CASSWTGTGDERAEAFF.

This chain links TRBV7-9 with TRBJ1-1; no firm D call. Germline V gene sequence: CDR1 SEHNR, CDR2 FQNEAQ (reference sequence). V was shortened by 6 bases and J by 0 bases, with 11 bases between the two germline ends. The length of the CDR3 is 14 residues. The CDR3 nucleotides read TGTGCCAGCAGGGCGGCGGCCATGAACACTGAAGCTTTCTTT. Protein product: CASRAAAMNTEAFF. The whole variable domain, filled in from reference TRBV7-9 and TRBJ1-1, reads DTGVSQNPRHKITKRGQNVTFRCDPISEHNRLYWYRQTLGQGPEFLTYFQNEAQLEKSRLLSDRFSAERPKGSFSTLEIQRTEQGDSAMYLCASRAAAMNTEAFFGQGTRLTVV.

Comments on this clone: A junction end diverges from the germline sequence, so it may reflect a read error. This chain links TRBV25-1 with TRBJ1-2; the D is unclear. The germline V gene encodes CDR1 MGHDK and CDR2 SYGVNS. The CDR3 runs to 13 residues. CDR3 sequence reads: CASSERENYGYTF. The CDR3 DNA sequence: TGTGCCAGTAGTGAAAGGGAGAACTATGGCTACACCTTC.

This clone was recorded only once. V usage is TRBV19 and J usage is TRBJ2-1, with 11 bases that match TRBD2. The CDR3 totals 16 residues. The V gene's germline CDR1 is LNHDA and CDR2 SQIVND (reference sequence). The V segment lost 6 bases and the J segment 7 bases; nucleotides outside the gene matches: 11. The CDR3 DNA reads as TGTGCCAGTAGCTTTCAGCGACTAGCGGGGTATAATGAGCAGTTCTTC. This sequence encodes CASSFQRLAGYNEQFF. Full variable domain (outside the CDR3, taken from reference TRBV19 and TRBJ2-1): DGGITQSPKYLFRKEGQNVTLSCEQNLNHDAMYWYRQDPGQGLRLIYYSQIVNDFQKGDIAEGYSVSREKKESFPLTVTSAQKNPTAFYLCASSFQRLAGYNEQFFGPGTRLTVL.

This clone was recorded a few times. The chain recombines TRBV19 with TRBJ1-4; 8 positions match TRBD1. V lost 5 bases, J lost 0 bases, and 8 bases stayed unmatched. From germline, CDR1 is LNHDA and CDR2 SQIVND (reference sequence). This CDR3 is built from 17 residues. The CDR3 spells CASSRDRGDTTNEKLFF. The CDR3 nucleotides are TGTGCCAGTAGTCGCGACAGGGGAGACACAACTAATGAAAAACTGTTTTTT.

This clone was seen just once. This chain joins TRBV29-1 and TRBJ2-3, with a weak D call TRBD2 (6 bases). CDR3 size: 13 residues. Germline lookup yields CDR1 SQVTM and CDR2 ANQGSEA. V was clipped by 3 bases and J by 1 base, with 8 bases between them. The CDR3 reads CSVELAGTDTQYF. In DNA, the CDR3 is TGCAGCGTTGAGTTAGCGGGCACAGATACGCAGTATTTT.

This rearrangement joins TRBV9 to TRBJ1-4; 8 positions agree with TRBD1. The CDR3 runs to 15 residues. V dropped 0 bases and J dropped 5; count of bases not matched to a gene: 3. Germline V gene sequence: CDR1 SGDLS, CDR2 YYNGEE. CDR3 sequence reads: CASSVGDRLNEKLFF. The CDR3 DNA reads as TGTGCCAGCAGCGTAGGGGACAGGCTAAATGAAAAACTGTTTTTT. The full variable domain, in which reference TRBV9 and TRBJ1-4 provide the parts outside the CDR3, is DSGVTQTPKHLITATGQRVTLRCSPRSGDLSVYWYQQSLDQGLQFLIQYYNGEERAKGNILERFSAQQFPDLHSELNLSSLELGDSALYFCASSVGDRLNEKLFFGSGTQLSVL.

This clone was seen only once. The CDR3 region is CASSMGRTNTEAFF. In nucleotides, the CDR3 is TGTGCCAGTAGTATGGGGAGAACTAACACTGAAGCTTTCTTT. J is TRBJ1-1 and V is TRBV19; D unresolved. V was trimmed by 3 bases and J by 2 bases, leaving 10 bases between them. The CDR3 length is 14 residues. The germline V gene has CDR1 LNHDA and CDR2 SQIVND (reference sequence).

J is TRBJ1-4 and V is TRBV5-1; D is possibly TRBD1 (6 bases). The CDR3 spans 15 residues. The germline V gene has CDR1 SGHRS and CDR2 YFSETQ. With 0 bases removed from V and 4 bases from J, the gap between germline ends came to 10 bases. CDR3 sequence: CASSLAGGSNEKLFF. CDR3 DNA sequence: TGCGCCAGCAGCTTGGCGGGGGGCAGTAATGAAAAACTGTTTTTT.

The V call is TRBV7-8, the J call TRBJ1-6; 8 positions agree with TRBD1. V shed 1 base and J 0 bases; nucleotides not matched to a gene: 8. There are 19 residues in the CDR3. Germline CDR1 is SGHVS and CDR2 is FQNEAQ. The DNA of the CDR3 is TGTGCCAGCAGCTTAGAAACAGGGGGAAGGTACTCCTATAATTCACCCCTCCACTTT. This codes for CASSLETGGRYSYNSPLHF.